The T cell receptor (beta chain) described here comes from a study of T cell responses to AZD1222 COVID-19 vaccine. Study observations and caveats: Spike-specific TCR breadth rose after two AZD1222 doses, and depth rose as well.

Assay used: immunoSEQ multiplex PCR; TCRdb lists only in-frame clones, some missing. Of roughly 170,000 clones in the sample, approximately 94% were seen once. Regarding this clone: What it recognizes is unknown.

This material consisted of peripheral blood, taken 28 days after the second AZD1222 dose. The source is an adult who received the AZD1222 COVID-19 vaccine.

The DNA of the CDR3 is TGTGCCAGCAGTTTCCGCATCACAGATACGCAGTATTTT. Residues: CASSFRITDTQYF. The genes are TRBV27 and TRBJ2-3; D call uncertain. Looked up from germline, CDR1 is MNHEY and CDR2 is SMNVEV (reference sequence). CDR3 length: 13 residues. Trimming took 3 bases from V and 2 from J, leaving 6 bases between them.